The rows below give T cell receptor beta chains drawn from one sample of a study of T cells after yellow fever vaccination. From the 5' RACE reads, TCRdb called clonotypes with MiXCR, one entry per CDR3 protein. The sample carries roughly 500,000 distinct CDR3 sequences, 19% recorded once. Source: PBMCs, taken 15 days after the yellow fever booster vaccination. Receptor source: a man younger than 40 who received the YFV17D yellow fever vaccine. CDR3s include the opening cysteine and the closing phenylalanine or tryptophan. The D gene is left open where the match is weak. Size values are once, few and many counts, or a class for expanded clones, and some rows have none.

V gene,D gene,clone size,J gene,CDR3 protein,CDR3 DNA
TRBV5-1,-,few,TRBJ2-3,CASSLRRPTDTQYF,TGCGCCAGCAGCCTTCGGCGCCCAACAGATACGCAGTATTTT
TRBV18,TRBD1,few,TRBJ2-1,CASSRFRTGGSYNEQFF,TGTGCCAGCTCACGCTTTAGGACAGGGGGCTCCTACAATGAGCAGTTCTTC
TRBV20-1,-,few,TRBJ2-3,CSAGTAIWTDTQYF,TGCAGTGCCGGGACGGCTATTTGGACAGATACGCAGTATTTT
TRBV15,-,few,TRBJ2-3,CATSRFGGFMTDTQYF,TGTGCCACCAGCAGGTTTGGGGGATTCATGACAGATACGCAGTATTTT
TRBV5-1,-,-,TRBJ2-1,CASSLAARSGPDEQFF,TGCGCCAGCAGCTTGGCCGCGCGGTCAGGGCCCGATGAGCAGTTCTTC
TRBV5-6,-,few,TRBJ2-5,CASSSTRGPSVPQYF,TGTGCCAGCAGTTCGACACGGGGACCCTCGGTGCCCCAGTACTTC
TRBV29-1,-,few,TRBJ2-2,CSGGHTRGGELFF,TGCAGCGGGGGCCACACCCGGGGCGGGGAGCTGTTTTTT
TRBV11-2,-,few,TRBJ2-1,CASSLEAARSNEQFF,TGTGCCAGCAGCTTAGAAGCTGCACGGAGCAATGAGCAGTTCTTC
TRBV6-2/TRBV6-3,TRBD2,many,TRBJ2-1,CASSYLPSGSSSDEQFF,TGTGCCAGCAGTTATCTCCCTAGCGGGAGTAGTAGTGATGAGCAGTTCTTC
TRBV28,-,-,TRBJ2-7,CASSTSGLTLFYEQYF,-
TRBV4-3,TRBD2,-,TRBJ2-1,CASSQAPGLAGLSSYNEQFF,TGCGCCAGCAGCCAAGCTCCGGGACTAGCGGGCTTGAGCTCCTACAATGAGCAGTTCTTC
TRBV7-2,TRBD2,few,TRBJ2-1,CASSAKTSGIEQFF,TGTGCCAGCAGCGCCAAGACTAGCGGGATTGAGCAGTTCTTC
TRBV10-2,-,few,TRBJ2-2,CATNPTGFGVTGELFF,TGCGCCACCAACCCTACGGGATTCGGGGTCACCGGGGAGCTGTTTTTT
TRBV20-1,-,-,TRBJ2-3,CSARKTPAIDTQYF,TGCAGTGCTAGAAAAACTCCGGCAATTGATACGCAGTATTTT
TRBV12-3/TRBV12-4,-,few,TRBJ2-7,CASSRLGGSYEQYF,TGTGCCAGCAGTCGACTAGGGGGCTCCTACGAGCAGTACTTC
TRBV6-2/TRBV6-3,TRBD2,-,TRBJ2-3,CASIRGRDKDTQYF,TGTGCCAGCATTCGCGGGAGGGACAAAGATACGCAGTATTTT
TRBV7-2,-,-,TRBJ2-2,CASSRIETGELFF,TGTGCCAGCAGTCGCATAGAGACCGGGGAGCTGTTTTTT
TRBV5-1,-,-,TRBJ2-4,CASSLGDLQPNIQYF,TGCGCCAGCAGCTTGGGGGACTTGCAACCAAACATTCAGTACTTC
TRBV6-1,TRBD1,-,TRBJ2-3,CASSIGQGDTQYF,TGTGCCAGCAGTATCGGACAGGGAGATACGCAGTATTTT
TRBV30,-,few,TRBJ2-7,CAWTRLVSSYEQYF,TGTGCCTGGACTCGACTGGTGAGCTCCTACGAGCAGTACTTC
TRBV5-4,TRBD1,once,TRBJ2-5,CASSGTGTGAETQYF,TGTGCCAGCAGCGGAACTGGGACAGGGGCGGAGACCCAGTACTTC
TRBV9,-,-,TRBJ2-3,CASSVFGRVGPDTQYF,TGTGCCAGCAGCGTATTCGGGAGAGTAGGCCCAGATACGCAGTATTTT